This TCR beta chain was sequenced during a study of brain T cells in children with intractable seizures. Findings and limits, study-wide: Pre-surgery blood may have been undersampled, hiding some clones. Patients' HCMV serostatus was unknown; virus specificity rests on CDR3 similarity alone.

As concerns this clone: The antigen is unknown.

Surgery cases with the highest brain T cell transcript signatures were chosen for sequencing. This CDR3 comprises 12 residues. CDR1 and CDR2 (germline): KGHSH, LQKENI. Trimming shortened V by 3 bases and J by 7 bases, and 7 bases separated the two germline ends. The assay was immunoSEQ multiplex PCR, and TCRdb's table has in-frame clones only and misses some. The repertoire holds under 150,000 clones, with 94% as singletons. This chain uses TRBV18 with TRBJ2-1, with D possibly matching TRBD2 (6 bases). The sample consisted of peripheral blood, taken at surgery. This TCR came from a boy less than two years old with hemimegalencephaly and intractable seizures. In DNA, the CDR3 is TGTGCCAGCTCACCGGCGGGGAATGAGCAGTTCTTC. Residues: CASSPAGNEQFF. Full variable domain (remainder filled in from reference TRBV18 and TRBJ2-1): NAGVMQNPRHLVRRRGQEARLRCSPMKGHSHVYWYRQLPEEGLKFMVYLQKENIIDESGMPKERFSAEFPKEGPSILRIQQVVRGDSAAYFCASSPAGNEQFFGPGTRLTVL.